This T cell receptor beta chain was identified in a study of CD8 T cells in Susac syndrome. V dropped 0 bases and J dropped 8 bases, with 13 bases sitting between them. Germline CDR1 is LGHDT and CDR2 is YNNKEL (reference sequence). The CDR3 has 14 residues. Random hexamers primed reverse transcription of about 0.45 to 1 ug RNA. TCRdb independently ran MiXCR on the immunoSEQ multiplex PCR reads; one entry per CDR3 protein. The sample holds some 250,000 distinct CDR3 sequences, less than 96% seen once. The table lists this clonotype with a count of one. Input material: CD4+ T cells from PBMCs. The V gene is TRBV3-1, the J gene TRBJ2-5; a weak D match, TRBD2 (6 bases). This TCR came from a human donor with Susac syndrome. The CDR3 region is CASSQEGSGGTQYF. CDR3 nucleotide sequence: TGTGCCAGCAGCCAAGAGGGTAGCGGAGGAACCCAGTACTTC.